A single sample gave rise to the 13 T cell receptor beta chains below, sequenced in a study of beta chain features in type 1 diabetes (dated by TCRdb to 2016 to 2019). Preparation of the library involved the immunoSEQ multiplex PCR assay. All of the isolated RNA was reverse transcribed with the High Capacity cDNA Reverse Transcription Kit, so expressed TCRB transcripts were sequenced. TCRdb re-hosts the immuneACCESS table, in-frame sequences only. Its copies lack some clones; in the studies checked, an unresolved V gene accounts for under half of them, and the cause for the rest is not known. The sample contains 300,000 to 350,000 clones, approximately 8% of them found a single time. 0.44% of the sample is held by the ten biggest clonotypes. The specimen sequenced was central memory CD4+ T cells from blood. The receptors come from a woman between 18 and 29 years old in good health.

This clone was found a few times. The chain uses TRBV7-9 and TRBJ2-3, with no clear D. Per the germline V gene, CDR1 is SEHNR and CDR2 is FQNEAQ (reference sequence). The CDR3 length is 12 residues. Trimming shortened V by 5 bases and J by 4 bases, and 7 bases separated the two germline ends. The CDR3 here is CASSKGSDTQYF. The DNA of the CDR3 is TGTGCCAGCAGCAAGGGATCAGATACGCAGTATTTT.

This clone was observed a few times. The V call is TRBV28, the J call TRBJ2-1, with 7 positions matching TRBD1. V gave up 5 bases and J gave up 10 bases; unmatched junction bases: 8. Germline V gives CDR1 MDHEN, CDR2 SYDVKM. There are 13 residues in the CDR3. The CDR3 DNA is TGTGCCAGCAGTCCCAGGGGGAGTATGGAGCAGTTCTTC. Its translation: CASSPRGSMEQFF. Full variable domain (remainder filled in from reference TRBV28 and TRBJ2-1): DVKVTQSSRYLVKRTGEKVFLECVQDMDHENMFWYRQDPGLGLRLIYFSYDVKMKEKGDIPEGYSVSREKKERFSLILESASTNQTSMYLCASSPRGSMEQFFGPGTRLTVL.

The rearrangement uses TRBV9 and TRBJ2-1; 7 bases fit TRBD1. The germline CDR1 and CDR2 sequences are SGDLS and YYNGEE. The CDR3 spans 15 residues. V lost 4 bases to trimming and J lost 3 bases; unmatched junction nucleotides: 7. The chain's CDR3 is CASSLEGGFYNEQFF. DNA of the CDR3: TGTGCCAGCAGCTTAGAAGGGGGCTTCTACAATGAGCAGTTCTTC.

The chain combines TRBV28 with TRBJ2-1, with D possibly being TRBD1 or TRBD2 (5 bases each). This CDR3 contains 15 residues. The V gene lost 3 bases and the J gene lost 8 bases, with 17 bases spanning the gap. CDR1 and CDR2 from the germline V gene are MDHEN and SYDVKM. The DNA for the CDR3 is TGTGCCAGCAGTTTCCTCGACGGGAAAGGGGATGAGCAGTTCTTC. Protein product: CASSFLDGKGDEQFF. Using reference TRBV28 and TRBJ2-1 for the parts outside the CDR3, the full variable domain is DVKVTQSSRYLVKRTGEKVFLECVQDMDHENMFWYRQDPGLGLRLIYFSYDVKMKEKGDIPEGYSVSREKKERFSLILESASTNQTSMYLCASSFLDGKGDEQFFGPGTRLTVL.

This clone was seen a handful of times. The CDR3 DNA is TGTGCCAGTAGTATGGCCGGGGCGTATGAGCAGTTCTTC. This gives the protein CASSMAGAYEQFF. The chain recombines TRBV19 with TRBJ2-1, with D perhaps TRBD1 or TRBD2 (5 bases each). The CDR3 totals 13 residues. Germline V gene data show CDR1 as LNHDA and CDR2 as SQIVND (reference sequence). Trimming removed 3 bases from V and 8 bases from J, with 11 bases in between.

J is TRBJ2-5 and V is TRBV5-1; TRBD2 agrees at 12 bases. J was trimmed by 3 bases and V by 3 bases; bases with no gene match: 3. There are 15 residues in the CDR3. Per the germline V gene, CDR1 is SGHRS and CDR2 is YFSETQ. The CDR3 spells CASSSWTSGKETQYF. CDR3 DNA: TGCGCCAGCAGCTCCTGGACTAGCGGGAAAGAGACCCAGTACTTC.

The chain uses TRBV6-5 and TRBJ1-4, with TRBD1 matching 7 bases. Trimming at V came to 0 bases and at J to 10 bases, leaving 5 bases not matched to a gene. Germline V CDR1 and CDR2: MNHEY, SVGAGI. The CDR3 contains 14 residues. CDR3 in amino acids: CASSYSIRDRKLFF. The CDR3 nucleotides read TGTGCCAGCAGTTACTCAATTAGGGACAGAAAACTGTTTTTT.

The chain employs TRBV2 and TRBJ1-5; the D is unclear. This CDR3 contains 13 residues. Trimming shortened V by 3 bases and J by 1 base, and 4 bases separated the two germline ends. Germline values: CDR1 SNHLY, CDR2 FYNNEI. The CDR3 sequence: CASSDPSNQPQHF. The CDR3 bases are TGTGCCAGCAGTGACCCAAGCAATCAGCCCCAGCATTTT.

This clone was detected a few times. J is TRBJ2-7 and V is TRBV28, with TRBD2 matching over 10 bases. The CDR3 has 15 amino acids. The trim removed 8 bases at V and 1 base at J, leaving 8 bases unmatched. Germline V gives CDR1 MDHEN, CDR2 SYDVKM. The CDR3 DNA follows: TGTGCCAGCTTCACCCGGACTAGCGGATCCTACGAGCAGTACTTC. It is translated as CASFTRTSGSYEQYF.

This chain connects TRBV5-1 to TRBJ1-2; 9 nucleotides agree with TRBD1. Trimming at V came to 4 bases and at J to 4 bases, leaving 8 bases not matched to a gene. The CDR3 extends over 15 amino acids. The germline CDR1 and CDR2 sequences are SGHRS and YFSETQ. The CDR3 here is CASSAGTGTIYGYTF. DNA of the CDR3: TGCGCCAGCAGCGCCGGGACAGGGACCATCTATGGCTACACCTTC.

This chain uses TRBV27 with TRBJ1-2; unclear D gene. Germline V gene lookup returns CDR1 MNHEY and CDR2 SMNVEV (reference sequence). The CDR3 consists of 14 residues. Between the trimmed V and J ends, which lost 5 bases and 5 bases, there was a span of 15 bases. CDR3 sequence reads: CASSLRPSVYGYTF. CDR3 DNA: TGTGCCAGCAGTCTCCGCCCGTCGGTTTATGGCTACACCTTC.

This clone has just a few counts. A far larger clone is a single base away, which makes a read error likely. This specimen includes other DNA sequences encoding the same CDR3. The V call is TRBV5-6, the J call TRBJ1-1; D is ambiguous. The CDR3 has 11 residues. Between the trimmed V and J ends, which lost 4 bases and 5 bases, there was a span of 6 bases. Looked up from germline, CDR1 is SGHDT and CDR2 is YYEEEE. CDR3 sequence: CASSRQTEAFF. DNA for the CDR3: TGTGCCAGCAGCCGCCAGACTGAAGCTTTCTTT. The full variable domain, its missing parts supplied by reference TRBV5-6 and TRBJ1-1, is DAGVTQSPTHLIKTRGQQVTLRCSPKSGHDTVSWYQQALGQGPQFIFQYYEEEERQRGNFPDRFSGHQFPNYSSELNVNALLLGDSALYLCASSRQTEAFFGQGTRLTVV.

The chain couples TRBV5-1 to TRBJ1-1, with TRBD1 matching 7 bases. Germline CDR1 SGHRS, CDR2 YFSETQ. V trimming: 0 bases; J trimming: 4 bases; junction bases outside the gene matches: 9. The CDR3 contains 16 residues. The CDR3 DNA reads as TGCGCCAGCAGCTTGGTAAGGGGGCCGGCGAGCACTGAAGCTTTCTTT. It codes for CASSLVRGPASTEAFF.